The clone carrying this T cell receptor (beta chain) was picked up many times. The data are from a study of T cells in Graves' hyperthyroidism and ophthalmopathy. CDR1 and CDR2 (germline): SGHVS, FNYEAQ. This CDR3 region has 15 residues. With V trimmed by 5 bases and J by 4 bases, 10 bases remained unmatched. The study based diagnoses on clinical symptoms, serum thyroxine and TRAb, thyroid ultrasound and orbital computed tomography. RNA transcripts provided the source from which TCR beta CDR3 regions were amplified. First-round RT-PCR with HTBI primers amplified the TCR CDR3 region. TCRdb processed the multiplex PCR reads anew with MiXCR; each CDR3 protein has one entry. In the table there are roughly 630,000 distinct CDR3 sequences, around a sixth of which are singletons.

The TCR comes from a woman between 25 and 40 years old with Graves' hyperthyroidism. V gene TRBV7-6 combines with J gene TRBJ2-7; TRBD2 matches 8 bases. The sample was blood. Written as DNA, the CDR3 is TGTGCCAGCAGCCCCCAACAGGGACTAGGGTACGAGCAGTACTTC. This sequence encodes CASSPQQGLGYEQYF.